This record concerns one T cell receptor (beta chain) sequence. The antigen is unknown. The sample comes from a study of metastatic and nonmetastatic thyroid tumors. Study summary: Both malignant and benign thyroid patients supplied peripheral blood and tumor or nodule tissue samples, across which the repertoires of these patients were then compared.

Patients had received no treatment of any kind before thyroid surgery. Study-wide results and caveats: It was reportedly found that TCR beta diversity was significantly higher in malignant thyroid tumors than in benign nodules, a difference seen in both blood and tumor samples.

The CDR3 extends over 18 amino acids. V was clipped by 7 bases and J by 3 bases; unmatched bases: 14. The germline gives CDR1 MNHEY, CDR2 SMNVEV (reference sequence). Per the original data handling: A distant-metastasis classifier for papillary thyroid cancer was built using CDR3 differences across clinicopathological groups. TCRdb re-called the PCR reads through MiXCR. The V and J calls follow TCRdb's processing rather than the paper's. The repertoire holds tens of thousands of clones, with less than 25% as singletons. The TCR originated in a female donor with papillary thyroid cancer or a benign thyroid nodule (not recorded which). Some clones in this sample may be carry-over from other donors' samples. Sequenced material: blood. The chain combines TRBV27 with TRBJ2-6, with 8 bases that match TRBD1. In DNA, the CDR3 is TGTGCCAGCATTCCACTAGGACAGGGACGGTGTGGGGCCAACGTCCTGACTTTC. Its protein is CASIPLGQGRCGANVLTF. Based on the CDR3 plus reference TRBV27 and TRBJ2-6, the full variable domain is EAQVTQNPRYLITVTGKKLTVTCSQNMNHEYMSWYRQDPGLGLRQIYYSMNVEVTDKGDVPEGYKVSRKEKRNFPLILESPSPNQTSLYFCASIPLGQGRCGANVLTFGAGSRLTVL.